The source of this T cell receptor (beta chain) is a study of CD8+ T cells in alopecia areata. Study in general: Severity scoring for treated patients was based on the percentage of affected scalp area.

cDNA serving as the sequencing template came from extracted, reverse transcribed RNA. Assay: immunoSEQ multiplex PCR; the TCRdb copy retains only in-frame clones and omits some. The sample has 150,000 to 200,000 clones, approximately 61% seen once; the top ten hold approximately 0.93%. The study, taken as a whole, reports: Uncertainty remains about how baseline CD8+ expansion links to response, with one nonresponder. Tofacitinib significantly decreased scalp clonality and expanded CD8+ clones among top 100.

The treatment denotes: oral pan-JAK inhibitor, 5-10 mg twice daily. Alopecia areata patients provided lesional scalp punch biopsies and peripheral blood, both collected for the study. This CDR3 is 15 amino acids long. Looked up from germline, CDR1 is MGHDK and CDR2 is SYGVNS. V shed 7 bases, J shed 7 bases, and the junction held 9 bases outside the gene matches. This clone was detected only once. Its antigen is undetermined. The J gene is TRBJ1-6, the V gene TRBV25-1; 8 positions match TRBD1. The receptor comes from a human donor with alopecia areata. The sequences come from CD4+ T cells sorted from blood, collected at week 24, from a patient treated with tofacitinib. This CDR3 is CASTVSRDRNSPLHF. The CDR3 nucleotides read TGTGCCAGCACCGTCAGTCGGGACAGGAATTCACCCCTCCACTTT.